These T cell receptor beta chains were read from a single sample in a study of shared clonotypes between healthy human individuals. Only in-frame clones appear in the TCRdb table, and some are missing; sequencing was by immunoSEQ multiplex PCR. The table includes approximately 1,500,000 clones, approximately 98% detected once. Sequenced: naive CD4+ T cells sorted from blood. The source of these receptors is a man aged 25-40 years in good health. The CDR3 runs from the conserved cysteine through the conserved F or W. D genes are given only for firm matches. Size values are once, few and many counts, or a class for expanded clones, and some rows have none.

d_call clone_size j_call v_call cdr3_nt cdr3_aa
- - TRBJ1-4 TRBV29-1 TGCAGCGTTGCACGCGGGCCTAATGAAAAACTGTTTTTT CSVARGPNEKLFF
- once TRBJ1-1 TRBV21-1 TGTGCCAGCAGCAAGGTCAACGGAAACACTGAAGCTTTCTTT CASSKVNGNTEAFF
TRBD2 once TRBJ2-3 TRBV7-2 TGTGCCAGCAACCACCCCACTAGCGGGAGAGGTGGCTTGACAGATACGCAGTATTTT CASNHPTSGRGGLTDTQYF
- - TRBJ1-1 TRBV19 TGTGCCAGTAGTCCTAGATCAGGGCGGGGTGAAGCTTTCTTT CASSPRSGRGEAFF
- - TRBJ2-5 TRBV28 TGTGCCAGCAGTTTATACAGACAAGAGACCCAGTACTTC CASSLYRQETQYF
- - TRBJ2-5 TRBV5-3 TGTGCCACCCAGGGCCCCAAACTAACCCAGTACTTC CATQGPKLTQYF
- once TRBJ1-3 TRBV5-8 TGTGCCAGCAGCCGCGACAAAATCTTGGACACCATATATTTT CASSRDKILDTIYF
- - TRBJ1-1 TRBV9 TGTGCCAGCAGCGTAGTCGGTGGGGGCACTGAAGCTTTCTTT CASSVVGGGTEAFF
- - TRBJ2-1 TRBV19 TGTGCCAGTAGGAACCCGATGGAGGGGTGGGCTGAGCAGTTCTTC CASRNPMEGWAEQFF
TRBD1 - TRBJ1-4 TRBV5-4 TGTGCCAGCAGCGCGACAGGGGCAACTAATGAAAAACTGTTTTTT CASSATGATNEKLFF
- - TRBJ2-7 TRBV7-9 TGTGCCAGCAGCTCAATAGCGAGACACTCCTACGAGCAGTACTTC CASSSIARHSYEQYF
TRBD2 - TRBJ2-2 TRBV7-6 TGTGCCAGCAGCTTTCTAGCGGGAGGGCCGGGGACCGGGGAGCTGTTTTTT CASSFLAGGPGTGELFF
- - TRBJ2-7 TRBV28 TGTGCCAGCAGTACACATCCGGGACTGTCGGTTTGGGAGCAGTACTTC CASSTHPGLSVWEQYF
- - TRBJ1-4 TRBV5-8 TGTGCCAGCAGCTTGGGGGAGGGCTCGGTTGGTGAAAAACTGTTTTTT CASSLGEGSVGEKLFF
TRBD1 - TRBJ2-7 TRBV27 TGTGCCAGCAAGAACAGGGGTCTAGCCCACTACGAGCAGTACTTC CASKNRGLAHYEQYF
TRBD1 - TRBJ1-5 TRBV2 TGTGCCAGCAGTGATCAGGGGGCTCAGCCCCAGCATTTT CASSDQGAQPQHF
- - TRBJ2-5 TRBV11-2 TGTGCCAGCAGCTTAGTGGCGACCTGGGAGACCCAGTACTTC CASSLVATWETQYF
- - TRBJ2-7 TRBV19 TGTGCCAGTAGTAGGACAGCAGGGGCTTACGAGCAGTACTTC CASSRTAGAYEQYF
- - TRBJ2-7 TRBV4-3 TGCGCCAGCAGCCAAGAAGACAGGCCCTACTACGAGCAGTACTTC CASSQEDRPYYEQYF
TRBD2 - TRBJ2-2 TRBV5-1 TGCGCCAGCAGCTTGGGCGGGACTAGCGGGAGTGTCGGGGAGCTGTTTTTT CASSLGGTSGSVGELFF
- - TRBJ2-7 TRBV5-4 TGTGCCAGCAGCTTGTTAGAGATTGAGCAGTACTTC CASSLLEIEQYF
- - TRBJ1-2 TRBV28 TGTGCCAGCAGACGAAACAGGGCCCTTAACTATGGCTACACCTTC CASRRNRALNYGYTF
- - TRBJ2-3 TRBV28 TGTGCCAGCAGTTTACCGTCCACCACAGATACGCAGTATTTT CASSLPSTTDTQYF
TRBD1 - TRBJ1-5 TRBV5-1 TGCGCCAGCAGCACAGGGACAGGGGGTAGCAGCAATCAGCCCCAGCATTTT CASSTGTGGSSNQPQHF
- - TRBJ2-3 TRBV29-1 TGCAGCCCCACCCCCCCCGGACAACGAGTCACAGATACGCAGTATTTT CSPTPPGQRVTDTQYF
TRBD2 - TRBJ2-3 TRBV14 TGTGCCAGCAGCCAGTATCTAGCGGGAACGGATACGCAGTATTTT CASSQYLAGTDTQYF
- - TRBJ1-1 TRBV29-1 TGCAGCGTTGTGGTTCGAGGGAAGGACACTGAAGCTTTCTTT CSVVVRGKDTEAFF
TRBD2 - TRBJ2-7 TRBV28 TGTGCCAGCAGTTTATTCGCGGGAGGGCCTAACGAGCAGTACTTC CASSLFAGGPNEQYF
- - TRBJ2-7 TRBV18 TGTGCCAGCTCACCACGGGCGGGACCCTACGAGCAGTACTTC CASSPRAGPYEQYF